Included here is one TCR beta chain sequence, with context. Participants had their cohort set by participant-reported clinical history. This specimen belongs to a study of blood T cell repertoires in COVID-19. Study in general: The recovered donors of Cohort 3 showed two negative PCRs, clearance, or symptom resolution. Some COVID-19 samples were acute and others convalescent; all came from the United States, Italy and Spain.

Sequencing was performed with immunoSEQ multiplex PCR; in TCRdb, only in-frame clones are kept and a portion is missing. The sample carries over 110,000 clones, over 75% recorded once. Germline V gene sequence: CDR1 GTSNPN, CDR2 SVGIG (reference sequence). V lost 0 bases, J lost 1 base, and 6 bases lay in between. CDR3 length: 13 residues. This receptor was identified in a man aged 50 to 59 in a cohort exposed to, infected with or recovered from COVID-19 (not recorded which). The V call is TRBV30, the J call TRBJ1-2; D call uncertain. The specimen sequenced was PBMCs or T cells enriched from blood (not recorded which). The CDR3 spells CAWSVGDNYGYTF. The DNA for the CDR3 is TGTGCCTGGAGTGTGGGCGATAACTATGGCTACACCTTC. Full variable domain (rest looked up from reference TRBV30 and TRBJ1-2): SQTIHQWPATLVQPVGSPLSLECTVEGTSNPNLYWYRQAAGRGLQLLFYSVGIGQISSEVPQNLSASRPQDRQFILSSKKLLLSDSGFYLCAWSVGDNYGYTFGSGTRLTVV.